A selection of T cell receptor beta chains follows, all from one sample in a study of blood T cells in healthy people across ages. Each CDR3 protein gets one entry after TCRdb re-called the 5' RACE reads with MiXCR. The table includes under 950,000 distinct CDR3 sequences, about 20% detected once. What was sequenced was blood. The receptors originated from a man in his 70s in good health. CDR3s leave out the opening cysteine and the closing phenylalanine or tryptophan.

cdr3_aa: ASGLGGRADTQY
j_call: TRBJ2-3
cdr3_length: 12
v_call: TRBV12-5

cdr3_aa: ASSHTGANTEAF
j_call: TRBJ1-1
cdr3_length: 12
v_call: TRBV6-2/TRBV6-3

cdr3_aa: ASSFRVRADVQY
j_call: TRBJ2-3
cdr3_length: 12
v_call: TRBV12-3/TRBV12-4

cdr3_aa: SASSRRPYEQY
j_call: TRBJ2-7
cdr3_length: 11
v_call: TRBV20-1

cdr3_aa: ASSQDAGINYGYT
j_call: TRBJ1-2
cdr3_length: 13
v_call: TRBV14

cdr3_aa: ASSSRDSIQY
j_call: TRBJ2-4
cdr3_length: 10
v_call: TRBV9

cdr3_aa: ASSLGGTVGVTDQY
j_call: TRBJ2-4
cdr3_length: 14
v_call: TRBV12-3/TRBV12-4

cdr3_aa: ATSRDRINEQF
j_call: TRBJ2-1
cdr3_length: 11
v_call: TRBV15

cdr3_aa: SARDLGRGGLICGYT
j_call: TRBJ1-2
cdr3_length: 15
v_call: TRBV20-1

cdr3_aa: ASSQAGTGGSEAF
j_call: TRBJ1-1
cdr3_length: 13
v_call: TRBV3-1

cdr3_aa: ASSPWEGVLNTEAF
j_call: TRBJ1-1
cdr3_length: 14
v_call: TRBV5-5

cdr3_aa: ASSRTGQTSYGYT
j_call: TRBJ1-2
cdr3_length: 13
v_call: TRBV5-5

cdr3_aa: ASSQSDRVQPQH
j_call: TRBJ1-5
cdr3_length: 12
v_call: TRBV4-1

cdr3_aa: ASSFDNTGELF
j_call: TRBJ2-2
cdr3_length: 11
v_call: TRBV7-6

cdr3_aa: ASSLASGGGTGELF
j_call: TRBJ2-2
cdr3_length: 14
v_call: TRBV5-1

cdr3_aa: ASSDGFQETQY
j_call: TRBJ2-5
cdr3_length: 11
v_call: TRBV2

cdr3_aa: ASSPDRADQPQH
j_call: TRBJ1-5
cdr3_length: 12
v_call: TRBV5-5

cdr3_aa: ATSRRTTSRNEQF
j_call: -
cdr3_length: 13
v_call: TRBV15

cdr3_aa: ASSQSVGGLNEKLF
j_call: TRBJ1-4
cdr3_length: 14
v_call: TRBV28

cdr3_aa: SVEVWGADTEAF
j_call: TRBJ1-1
cdr3_length: 12
v_call: TRBV29-1

cdr3_aa: SARDGRSENTEAF
j_call: TRBJ1-1
cdr3_length: 13
v_call: TRBV20-1

cdr3_aa: ASSLVGQQESSY
j_call: TRBJ2-3
cdr3_length: 12
v_call: TRBV5-1

cdr3_aa: ASSRLAGGYEQY
j_call: -
cdr3_length: 12
v_call: TRBV27

cdr3_aa: ASSPLRPGGPTGELF
j_call: TRBJ2-2
cdr3_length: 15
v_call: TRBV18

cdr3_aa: ASSYSGQAGYT
j_call: TRBJ1-2
cdr3_length: 11
v_call: TRBV6-6

cdr3_aa: ASSQDSPGDFTDTQY
j_call: TRBJ2-3
cdr3_length: 15
v_call: TRBV3-1

cdr3_aa: ASRQETNTGELF
j_call: TRBJ2-2
cdr3_length: 12
v_call: TRBV6-5

cdr3_aa: ASATSGGAHEQF
j_call: TRBJ2-1
cdr3_length: 12
v_call: TRBV12-3/TRBV12-4

cdr3_aa: ASRQSTDTRY
j_call: TRBJ2-3
cdr3_length: 10
v_call: TRBV7-2

cdr3_aa: ASSQDGAGEQF
j_call: TRBJ2-1
cdr3_length: 11
v_call: TRBV4-2

cdr3_aa: ASSYEGTSGTYEQY
j_call: -
cdr3_length: 14
v_call: TRBV6-2/TRBV6-3

cdr3_aa: SVEAIAYPSTDTQY
j_call: TRBJ2-3
cdr3_length: 14
v_call: TRBV29-1

cdr3_aa: ASSLVEGRGGSTDTQY
j_call: TRBJ2-3
cdr3_length: 16
v_call: TRBV5-1

cdr3_aa: ASSLNGGRGETQY
j_call: TRBJ2-5
cdr3_length: 13
v_call: TRBV5-1

cdr3_aa: ASSYSGRRNTEAF
j_call: TRBJ1-1
cdr3_length: 13
v_call: TRBV6-5

cdr3_aa: ASSFQLAGLGTDTQY
j_call: TRBJ2-3
cdr3_length: 15
v_call: TRBV7-9

cdr3_aa: ASSRAGTGTYEQY
j_call: -
cdr3_length: 13
v_call: TRBV4-2

cdr3_aa: ASSPKSRTDGYT
j_call: TRBJ1-2
cdr3_length: 12
v_call: TRBV7-2

cdr3_aa: ASSEQGNEQF
j_call: TRBJ2-1
cdr3_length: 10
v_call: TRBV18

cdr3_aa: ASSLGAPSGTYEQY
j_call: TRBJ2-7
cdr3_length: 14
v_call: TRBV28

cdr3_aa: ASSRLGGTDTQY
j_call: TRBJ2-3
cdr3_length: 12
v_call: TRBV6-5

cdr3_aa: ASRPSASGPSTDTQY
j_call: TRBJ2-3
cdr3_length: 15
v_call: TRBV27

cdr3_aa: AGSSHGRATSDTQY
j_call: TRBJ2-3
cdr3_length: 14
v_call: TRBV12-3/TRBV12-4

cdr3_aa: ASSLGGFGDTQY
j_call: TRBJ2-3
cdr3_length: 12
v_call: TRBV19

cdr3_aa: ASSSGYSYNEQF
j_call: TRBJ2-1
cdr3_length: 12
v_call: TRBV12-3/TRBV12-4

cdr3_aa: ASSRWTSGQETQY
j_call: TRBJ2-5
cdr3_length: 13
v_call: TRBV3-1

cdr3_aa: ASSAKVLGTNTEAF
j_call: TRBJ1-1
cdr3_length: 14
v_call: TRBV7-2

cdr3_aa: ATSPGGPIVNQPQH
j_call: TRBJ1-5
cdr3_length: 14
v_call: TRBV15

cdr3_aa: ASSPAADDGYT
j_call: TRBJ1-2
cdr3_length: 11
v_call: TRBV7-2

cdr3_aa: ASSLGRISVTEAF
j_call: TRBJ1-1
cdr3_length: 13
v_call: TRBV5-1

cdr3_aa: ASSLAPRTSGGTSTDTQY
j_call: TRBJ2-3
cdr3_length: 18
v_call: TRBV7-6

cdr3_aa: ASMQGRGYYGYT
j_call: TRBJ1-2
cdr3_length: 12
v_call: TRBV6-5